The 2 T cell receptor beta chains reported below all come from one sample, sequenced in a study of sequential checkpoint blockade in melanoma. Treatment indicated: randomized to nivolumab then ipilimumab (arm A) or the reverse (arm B). The method was immunoSEQ multiplex PCR; TCRdb's version includes in-frame clones alone and lacks a portion of them. The data contain about 9,100 clones, about three quarters of them singletons. Sequencing was performed on CD8+ T cells sorted from blood (inferred from file names), taken from a patient given nivolumab and ipilimumab in sequence. The origin of the receptors is a human donor with melanoma.

J is TRBJ2-3 and V is TRBV7-6; D perhaps matches TRBD1 (5 bases). The V gene's germline CDR1 is SGHVS and CDR2 FNYEAQ. Trimming took off 5 bases at V and 3 bases at J, with 12 bases between the two ends. This CDR3 region has 14 residues. The CDR3 region is CASSLGAETDTQYF. The CDR3 nucleotides read TGTGCCAGCAGCCTAGGGGCCGAGACAGATACGCAGTATTTT.

The chain carries TRBV27 and TRBJ2-5, with D perhaps matching TRBD1 (6 bases). V lost 6 bases to trimming and J lost 2 bases, with 13 bases between them. CDR1 and CDR2 from the germline V gene are MNHEY and SMNVEV (reference sequence). The CDR3 contains 14 residues. The CDR3 region is CASRPLQGQETQYF. CDR3 DNA sequence: TGTGCCAGCAGACCCCTACAGGGACAAGAGACCCAGTACTTC.